This T cell receptor (beta chain) was captured by sequencing in a study of T cells in Graves' hyperthyroidism and ophthalmopathy. Study overall: Before any treatment, at initial diagnosis, peripheral blood was collected.

Together with thyroid ultrasound, orbital computed tomography, serum thyroxine and TRAb, clinical symptoms were used for diagnoses. Out of over 9 ml of fresh peripheral blood came the PBMCs. This clonotype was counted only a few times. Being one base from a much bigger clone, this may be a read error. The length of the CDR3 is 15 residues. Germline V gene sequence: CDR1 SGHAT, CDR2 FQNNGV. V was clipped by 7 bases and J by 6 bases; unmatched bases: 12. RNA transcripts yielded amplified TCR beta CDR3 regions. A first-round RT-PCR of the TCR CDR3 used the HTBI primer set. MiXCR was run by TCRdb on the multiplex PCR reads, yielding one entry per CDR3 protein. The table records about 640,000 distinct CDR3 sequences, 20% to 25% of them present only once.

The chain uses TRBV11-2 and TRBJ1-5, with TRBD1 matching 7 bases. The receptor was isolated from a man aged 30 to 45 with Graves' ophthalmopathy. Sequencing was carried out using blood. The chain's CDR3 is CASNSQGTGSQPQHF. The CDR3 DNA sequence: TGTGCCAGCAACTCACAGGGGACTGGCAGTCAGCCCCAGCATTTT.